The source of this T cell receptor beta chain is a study of cytomegalovirus exposure and HLA in healthy donors. Study-wide points: In presence/absence analyses, roughly uniform sequencing depth across donors was assumed. Overall, some 160 TCR beta chains were annotated as cytomegalovirus-associated. Clonal expansion was found to be greater in HLA-associated TCR beta chains than in equally common others in a later analysis. A prior analysis recorded that most TCR beta V segments were productive about 87% or about 30% of the time.

The CDR3 has 15 amino acids. With 0 bases removed from V and 0 bases from J, the gap between germline ends came to 7 bases. CDR1 and CDR2 (germline): SGDLS, YYNGEE. Both 60 Vbeta primers and 13 Jbeta primers went into the PCR. Libraries were prepared by immunoSEQ multiplex PCR; TCRdb keeps only in-frame clonotypes and omits some of them. The profile shows around 150,000 clones, approximately 72% of them singletons. This clone was seen a single time. Its matching antigen is unknown. Sequenced sample: PBMCs. The TCR originated in a man aged 18-30 years in good health and CMV-seronegative. The gene calls are TRBV9 and TRBJ2-1; TRBD1 might be the D (6 bases). CDR3 coding DNA: TGTGCCAGCAGCGTAGGAGGGGGCTCCTACAATGAGCAGTTCTTC. It codes for CASSVGGGSYNEQFF.